A selection of T cell receptor beta chains follows, all from one sample in a study of beta chain features in type 1 diabetes. Here immunoSEQ multiplex PCR was the method, and the copy in TCRdb shows in-frame clones only, minus some. Of 400,000 to 600,000 clones detected, about 29% appear once; the ten largest clones hold 0.06% to 0.07%. The sequencing sample was made of naive CD4+ T cells from blood. These receptors were taken from a young man in good health. Both conserved end residues are trimmed from each CDR3. Fields, in order: J gene, V gene, CDR3 protein.

TRBJ1-1 | TRBV30 | AWSQGNTEAF
TRBJ2-5 | TRBV9 | ASSSGGGKTQY
TRBJ2-5 | TRBV5-1 | ASSLRGPQETQY
TRBJ2-3 | TRBV18 | ASSRDRGSTDTQY
TRBJ2-3 | TRBV29-1 | SAGRDTQY
TRBJ2-7 | TRBV27 | ASSQNRRGNYEQY
TRBJ2-3 | TRBV7-2 | ASSSTGTTLDTQY
TRBJ2-7 | TRBV28 | ASRQTGGRSYEQY
TRBJ2-1 | TRBV12-5 | ASGLAAHEQF
TRBJ2-1 | TRBV6-1 | ASRPGSRGDEQF
TRBJ2-7 | TRBV7-6 | ASSMGQGAHEQY
TRBJ2-3 | TRBV29-1 | SLTGGSSTDTQY
TRBJ2-3 | TRBV7-2 | ASSRQLAAPKDTQY
TRBJ1-1 | TRBV19 | ASSIGENTEAF
TRBJ2-1 | TRBV7-3 | ASNNGPSYNEQF
TRBJ2-1 | TRBV4-1 | ASSQDGPTYYNEQF
TRBJ2-3 | TRBV7-2 | ASSSTGLAGSL
TRBJ2-1 | TRBV9 | ASSVTHSYNEQF
TRBJ2-3 | TRBV7-9 | ASSQRRDTQY